A single sample is the source of the 19 T cell receptor beta chains below, sequenced in a study of T cell responses to AZD1222 COVID-19 vaccine (dated by TCRdb to about 2021). Interpreted using the paper, the time point label stands for: baseline before first vaccination. Receptors were amplified or captured by the immunoSEQ multiplex PCR assay. Imported from immuneACCESS, the table was reduced by TCRdb to in-frame sequences with V and J called. These copies leave out some clones; in studies compared against another copy, an unresolved V gene accounts for under half, and the cause of the remainder is not known. In all, the sample holds 150,000 to 200,000 clones, and more than 85% of those were seen once. In total, the top ten clones hold approximately 3.9% of the sample. The source was peripheral blood, collected on day 0 of AZD1222 vaccination. The source is an adult in good health.

The CDR3, as DNA: TGTGCCAGCAGTCGGACTAGCGGGAGTTTTGGGGAGCAGTTCTTC. Translated, it gives CASSRTSGSFGEQFF. The chain combines TRBV6-2 or TRBV6-3 with TRBJ2-1; 13 positions match TRBD2. J was trimmed by 10 bases and V by 5 bases; bases with no gene match: 8. CDR1 and CDR2 (germline): MNHEY, SVGEGT. The CDR3 length is 15 residues.

The CDR3 nucleotides read TGTGCCAGCAGTTTTGGAGCCTACGAGCAGTACTTC. Amino acid sequence: CASSFGAYEQYF. The rearrangement uses TRBV12-3 or TRBV12-4 and TRBJ2-7; D call uncertain. The CDR3 length is 12 residues. V was cut by 3 bases and J by 2 bases, with 5 bases left in between.

The rearrangement uses TRBV4-1 and TRBJ2-7; TRBD2 matches at 8 bases. V gave up 2 bases and J gave up 3 bases; unmatched junction bases: 6. This CDR3 spans 15 amino acids. The V gene's germline CDR1 is MGHRA and CDR2 YSYEKL. CDR3 DNA: TGCGCCAGCAGCCAACGAAGCGGGGGAAGCTACGAGCAGTACTTC. Its translation: CASSQRSGGSYEQYF.

This clone was seen at least ten times. V gene TRBV5-1 combines with J gene TRBJ2-2; D gene ambiguous. V dropped 0 bases and J dropped 6 bases, with 9 bases sitting between them. The CDR3 covers 14 residues. Per germline, CDR1 SGHRS and CDR2 YFSETQ. This chain's CDR3 is CASSLAAFSGELFF. For the CDR3, the DNA is TGCGCCAGCAGCTTGGCCGCATTCTCCGGGGAGCTGTTTTTT.

The gene calls are TRBV25-1 and TRBJ1-5; 9 bases agree with TRBD1. With V trimmed by 5 bases and J by 5 bases, 4 bases remained unmatched. This CDR3 is built from 14 residues. Germline CDR1 and CDR2: MGHDK and SYGVNS. CDR3: CASSSGTGYQPQHF. The CDR3 nucleotides read TGTGCCAGCAGTTCCGGGACAGGGTATCAGCCCCAGCATTTT.

CDR3 bases: TGTGCCAGCAGTGAAGATGGGGGGGTATGGAGCAATCAGCCCCAGCATTTT. Translating gives CASSEDGGVWSNQPQHF. The gene calls are TRBV6-1 and TRBJ1-5; maybe TRBD1 (5 bases). V lost 1 base, J lost 1 base, and 14 bases lay in between. Germline V lookup: CDR1 MNHNS, CDR2 SASEGT. CDR3 length: 17 residues.

J is TRBJ1-5 and V is TRBV2; D is ambiguous. The germline V gene has CDR1 SNHLY and CDR2 FYNNEI. The V and J ends lost 1 base and 6 bases respectively, with 7 bases between them. CDR3 length: 13 amino acids. CDR3 in DNA: TGTGCCAGCAGTGAAGGACGAAGTCAGCCCCAGCATTTT. The encoded protein is CASSEGRSQPQHF.

This sequence joins TRBV29-1 and TRBJ1-2; D remains unclear. This CDR3 region has 12 residues. Between the trimmed V and J ends, which lost 8 bases and 5 bases, there was a span of 15 bases. In germline, CDR1 is SQVTM, CDR2 ANQGSEA. The CDR3 loop is CSCGQPSYGYTF. CDR3 sequence (DNA): TGCAGCTGTGGGCAGCCGAGTTATGGCTACACCTTC.

V gene TRBV14 combines with J gene TRBJ1-2; D is possibly TRBD1 (5 bases). The CDR3 is 15 residues long. The V and J ends lost 4 bases and 3 bases respectively, with 15 bases between them. Germline lookup yields CDR1 SGHDN and CDR2 FVKESK. The CDR3 bases are TGTGCCAGCAGCCCCCTAGGGGAGGGATACTATGGCTACACCTTC. The encoded protein is CASSPLGEGYYGYTF.

The J gene is TRBJ2-7, the V gene TRBV3-1 (or the pseudogene TRBV3-2); D unclear. The germline V gene encodes CDR1 LGHDT and CDR2 YNNKEL (reference sequence). Trimming removed 1 base at V and 2 bases at J, with 12 bases between. CDR3 length: 15 residues. The CDR3 sequence is CASSQGEAGPYEQYF. The CDR3 DNA is TGTGCCAGCAGCCAAGGTGAGGCAGGCCCCTACGAGCAGTACTTC.

The DNA for the CDR3 is TGTGCCAGTAGTATACAGCGGGCGAGCACAGATACGCAGTATTTT. As protein: CASSIQRASTDTQYF. The chain has TRBV19 and TRBJ2-3; D may be TRBD2 (6 bases). Trimming removed 2 bases from V and 0 bases from J, with 9 bases in between. The CDR3 extends over 15 amino acids. CDR1 is LNHDA, CDR2 SQIVND, per germline (reference sequence).

The chain links TRBV5-4 to TRBJ2-7; TRBD1 matches 7 bases. Germline V gives CDR1 SGHNT, CDR2 YYREEE (reference sequence). With 2 bases clipped from V and 4 bases from J, the junction kept 3 bases outside the gene matches. This CDR3 contains 13 residues. For the CDR3, the DNA is TGTGCCAGCAGCTTCGGGACAGCTTACGAGCAGTACTTC. Translating it yields CASSFGTAYEQYF.

The CDR3 DNA is TGTGCCAGCACCCAACATGGATGGACAGCGAACACTGAAGCTTTCTTT. As protein: CASTQHGWTANTEAFF. This chain links TRBV5-6 with TRBJ1-1; the D gene is possibly TRBD1 (6 bases). The V gene's germline CDR1 is SGHDT and CDR2 YYEEEE. Trimming cost V 6 bases and J 1 base, with 19 bases left between them. The CDR3 is 16 amino acids.

CDR3 protein: CASSYRLNRATEAFF. CDR3 bases: TGTGCCAGCAGTTACCGTCTTAACCGGGCTACTGAAGCTTTCTTT. This chain joins TRBV6-5 and TRBJ1-1; D unresolved. Germline V lookup: CDR1 MNHEY, CDR2 SVGAGI. Trimming took off 2 bases at V and 5 bases at J, with 15 bases between the two ends. The CDR3 length is 15 residues.

The chain couples TRBV6-5 to TRBJ1-1, with TRBD1 as a possible D gene (6 bases). CDR3 size: 14 residues. Germline-derived CDR1 and CDR2 are MNHEY and SVGAGI. The ends were cut back, 0 bases at V and 3 bases at J, with 8 bases in the middle. For the CDR3, the DNA is TGTGCCAGCAGTTACTCCAGGGGTTACACTGAAGCTTTCTTT. Protein product: CASSYSRGYTEAFF.

The chain is built from TRBV3-1 (or the pseudogene TRBV3-2) and TRBJ1-2; 8 bases match TRBD1. V was clipped by 7 bases and J by 0 bases; unmatched bases: 7. The CDR3 has 15 residues. Germline CDR1 is LGHDT and CDR2 is YNNKEL (reference sequence). The CDR3 sequence is CASITGGTANYGYTF. DNA of the CDR3: TGTGCCAGCATCACAGGGGGGACCGCTAACTATGGCTACACCTTC.

The rearrangement uses TRBV12-3 or TRBV12-4 and TRBJ2-2; D is uncertain. The CDR3 covers 13 residues. V was pared by 3 bases and J by 3 bases, with 5 bases between. The CDR3 DNA is TGTGCCAGCAGTTTCCGTTACACCGGGGAGCTGTTTTTT. This translates into CASSFRYTGELFF.

This clone was detected only once. The J gene is TRBJ1-3, the V gene TRBV19, with a possible D match to TRBD1 (6 bases). The germline V gene encodes CDR1 LNHDA and CDR2 SQIVND (reference sequence). The V and J ends lost 6 bases and 1 base respectively, with 10 bases between them. The CDR3 loop spans 14 amino acids. The CDR3 DNA reads TGTGCCAGTAGCCCCGACAGGTCTGGAAACACCATATATTTT. Translating it yields CASSPDRSGNTIYF. Filled out from reference TRBV19 and TRBJ1-3, the complete variable domain reads DGGITQSPKYLFRKEGQNVTLSCEQNLNHDAMYWYRQDPGQGLRLIYYSQIVNDFQKGDIAEGYSVSREKKESFPLTVTSAQKNPTAFYLCASSPDRSGNTIYFGEGSWLTVV.

The chain joins TRBV3-1 (or the pseudogene TRBV3-2) to TRBJ2-2, with TRBD2 identical over 8 bases. The length of the CDR3 is 14 residues. V lost 5 bases and J lost 3; bases outside the gene matches: 2. CDR1 LGHDT and CDR2 YNNKEL come from the germline V gene (reference sequence). CDR3 region: CASSSRGDTGELFF. DNA of the CDR3: TGTGCCAGCAGCTCGCGGGGGGACACCGGGGAGCTGTTTTTT.